The next 5 T cell receptor beta chains were all read from a single sample in a study of blood T cell repertoires in COVID-19. TCRdb's table, derived via immunoSEQ multiplex PCR, lists solely in-frame clones and lacks some. Of fewer than 200,000 clones in the sample, 85% to 90% are singletons; the top ten hold about 20%. The sequencing input was peripheral blood. Receptors were obtained from an older man with active or convalescent COVID-19.

The chain combines TRBV5-1 with TRBJ2-1, with D perhaps TRBD2 (5 bases). Looked up from germline, CDR1 is SGHRS and CDR2 is YFSETQ. The CDR3 runs 15 residues. V was trimmed by 5 bases and J by 7 bases, leaving 19 bases between them. The CDR3, as DNA: TGCGCCAGCAGTCTAGCAGGAACCTCCGAAAATGAGCAGTTCTTC. This encodes CASSLAGTSENEQFF.

The chain uses TRBV7-9 and TRBJ2-5; D may be TRBD1 (5 bases). Trimming removed 3 bases at V and 3 bases at J, with 11 bases between. CDR1 SEHNR and CDR2 FQNEAQ come from the germline V gene (reference sequence). The CDR3 spans 14 residues. CDR3 DNA sequence: TGTGCCAGCAGCTTGGATTCAGGGAAAGAGACCCAGTACTTC. It specifies CASSLDSGKETQYF.

V and J are TRBV9 and TRBJ2-3, with 9 bases matching TRBD2. The CDR3 is 16 amino acids. V shed 2 bases and J 7 bases; nucleotides not matched to a gene: 11. Germline V gene sequence: CDR1 SGDLS, CDR2 YYNGEE. CDR3 sequence reads: CASSVLGREGLNTQYF. The CDR3 DNA follows: TGTGCCAGCAGCGTTCTCGGGCGGGAGGGCCTGAATACGCAGTATTTT.

A few counts support this clone. This chain connects TRBV4-3 to TRBJ2-5, with 15 bases matching TRBD2. This CDR3 is 18 amino acids long. V gave up 5 bases and J gave up 5 bases; unmatched junction bases: 12. Germline V gene data show CDR1 as LGHNA and CDR2 as YSLEER. CDR3 sequence: CASSLVVPGLAGGETQYF. The CDR3 DNA is TGCGCCAGCAGCTTAGTGGTACCGGGACTAGCGGGGGGCGAGACCCAGTACTTC.

The chain uses TRBV4-1 and TRBJ1-2; 7 bases are a match to TRBD1. V lost 5 bases, J lost 6 bases, and 6 bases stayed unmatched. CDR1 and CDR2 (germline): MGHRA, YSYEKL. CDR3 length: 13 amino acids. CDR3 nucleotide sequence: TGCGCCAGCAGCGTGGACAGGTTTAATGGCTACACCTTC. As protein: CASSVDRFNGYTF.